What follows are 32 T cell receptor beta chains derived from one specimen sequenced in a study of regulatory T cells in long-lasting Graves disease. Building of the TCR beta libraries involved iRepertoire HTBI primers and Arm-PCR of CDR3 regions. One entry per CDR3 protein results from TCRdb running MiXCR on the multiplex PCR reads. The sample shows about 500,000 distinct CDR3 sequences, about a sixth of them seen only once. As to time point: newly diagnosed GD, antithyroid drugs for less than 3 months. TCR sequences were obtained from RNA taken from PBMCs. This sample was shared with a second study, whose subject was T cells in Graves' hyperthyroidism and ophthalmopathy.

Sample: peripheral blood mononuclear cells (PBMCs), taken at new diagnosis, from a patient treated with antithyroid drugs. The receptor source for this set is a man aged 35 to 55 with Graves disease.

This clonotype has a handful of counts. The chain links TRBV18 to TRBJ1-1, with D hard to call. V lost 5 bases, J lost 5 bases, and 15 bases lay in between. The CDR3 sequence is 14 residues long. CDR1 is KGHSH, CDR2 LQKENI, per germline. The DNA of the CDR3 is TGTGCCAGCTCAACCAGGACTCACCCAACTGAAGCTTTCTTT. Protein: CASSTRTHPTEAFF.

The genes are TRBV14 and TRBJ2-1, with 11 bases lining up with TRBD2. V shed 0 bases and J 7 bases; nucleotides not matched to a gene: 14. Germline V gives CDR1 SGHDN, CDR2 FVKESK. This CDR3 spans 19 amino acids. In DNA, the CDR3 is TGTGCCAGCAGCCAAGATCGGGCAGGGACTAGCGGCCGAGGGAATGAGCAGTTCTTC. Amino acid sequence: CASSQDRAGTSGRGNEQFF.

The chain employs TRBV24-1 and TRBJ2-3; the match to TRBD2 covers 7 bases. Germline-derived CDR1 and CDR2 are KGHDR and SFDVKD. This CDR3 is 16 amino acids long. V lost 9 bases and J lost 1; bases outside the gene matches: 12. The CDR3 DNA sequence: TGTGCCACCCTATACCAAAGGGAGGGCGGCACAGATACGCAGTATTTT. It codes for CATLYQREGGTDTQYF.

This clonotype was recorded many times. CDR3 coding DNA: TGCGCCAGCAGCCCCGGGACAAGCGGCGCGGATAAGTTCTACGAGCAGTACTTC. The encoded protein is CASSPGTSGADKFYEQYF. The chain uses TRBV5-1 and TRBJ2-7, with D tentatively TRBD1 (6 bases). The germline V and J ends were trimmed by 4 bases and 3 bases, with 26 bases remaining between them. The CDR3 is made up of 18 amino acids. Germline V gives CDR1 SGHRS, CDR2 YFSETQ.

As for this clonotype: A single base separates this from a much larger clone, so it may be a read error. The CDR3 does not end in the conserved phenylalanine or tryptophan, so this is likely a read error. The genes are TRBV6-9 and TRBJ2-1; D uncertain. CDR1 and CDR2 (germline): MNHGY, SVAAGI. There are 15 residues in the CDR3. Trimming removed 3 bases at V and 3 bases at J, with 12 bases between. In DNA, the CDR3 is TGTGCCAGCAGTTACTCTTCTGCGAACTACAATGAGCAGTTCCTC. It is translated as CASSYSSANYNEQFL.

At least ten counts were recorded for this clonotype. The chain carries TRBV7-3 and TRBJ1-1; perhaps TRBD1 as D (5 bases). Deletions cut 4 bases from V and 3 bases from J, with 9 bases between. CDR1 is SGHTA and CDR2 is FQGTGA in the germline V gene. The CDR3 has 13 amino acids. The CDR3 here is CASSSAGDTEAFF. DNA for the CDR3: TGTGCCAGCAGCTCAGCGGGGGACACTGAAGCTTTCTTT.

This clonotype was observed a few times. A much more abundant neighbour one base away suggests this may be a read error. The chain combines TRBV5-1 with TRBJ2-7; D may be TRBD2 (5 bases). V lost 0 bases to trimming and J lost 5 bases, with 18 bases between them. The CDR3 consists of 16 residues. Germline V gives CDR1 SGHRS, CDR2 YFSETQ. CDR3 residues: CASSLAGGRQVDEQYF. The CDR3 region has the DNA TGCGCCAGCAGCTTGGCCGGAGGACGTCAAGTGGACGAGCAGTACTTC.

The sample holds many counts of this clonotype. CDR3 sequence (DNA): TGTGCCAGCAGTGAATACGTAACAGGAAGGAACACTGAAGCTTTCTTT. Amino acids: CASSEYVTGRNTEAFF. This chain joins TRBV6-1 and TRBJ1-1; D may be TRBD1 (5 bases). Deletions cut 2 bases from V and 1 base from J, with 14 bases between. Germline CDR1 MNHNS, CDR2 SASEGT. The CDR3 contains 16 residues.

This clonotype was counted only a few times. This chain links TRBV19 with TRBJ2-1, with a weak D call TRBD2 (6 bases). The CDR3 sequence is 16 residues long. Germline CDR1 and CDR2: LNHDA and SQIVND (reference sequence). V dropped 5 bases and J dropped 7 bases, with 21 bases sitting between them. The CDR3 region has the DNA TGTGCCAGTAGTCCAACTAGCATCAGGACAAGGAATGAGCAGTTCTTC. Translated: CASSPTSIRTRNEQFF.

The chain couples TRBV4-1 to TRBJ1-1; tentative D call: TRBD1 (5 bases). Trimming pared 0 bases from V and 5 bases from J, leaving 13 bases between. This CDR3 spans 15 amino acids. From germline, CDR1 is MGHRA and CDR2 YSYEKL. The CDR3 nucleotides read TGCGCCAGCAGCCAAGATAAGGTGGGGACGACTGAAGCTTTCTTT. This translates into CASSQDKVGTTEAFF.

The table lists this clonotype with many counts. The CDR3 bases are TGTGCCAGCAGTTTATCCCATAACTCCTACGAGCAGTACTTC. Amino acids: CASSLSHNSYEQYF. The chain links TRBV12-3 or TRBV12-4 to TRBJ2-7; D unclear. V lost 2 bases, J lost 0 bases, and 8 bases lay in between. The CDR3 is 14 residues long.

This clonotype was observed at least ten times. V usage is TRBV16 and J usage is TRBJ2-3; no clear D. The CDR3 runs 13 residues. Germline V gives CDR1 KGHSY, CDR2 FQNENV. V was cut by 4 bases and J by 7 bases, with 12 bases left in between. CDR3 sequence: CASSLNSPNTQYF. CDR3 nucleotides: TGTGCCAGCAGCCTCAATTCACCCAATACGCAGTATTTT.

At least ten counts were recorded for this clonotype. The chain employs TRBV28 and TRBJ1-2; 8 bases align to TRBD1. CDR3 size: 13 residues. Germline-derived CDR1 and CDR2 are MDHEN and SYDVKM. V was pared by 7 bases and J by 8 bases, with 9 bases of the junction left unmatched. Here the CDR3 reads CASTSWTGRGYTF. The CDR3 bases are TGTGCCAGCACCTCATGGACAGGGAGAGGCTACACCTTC.

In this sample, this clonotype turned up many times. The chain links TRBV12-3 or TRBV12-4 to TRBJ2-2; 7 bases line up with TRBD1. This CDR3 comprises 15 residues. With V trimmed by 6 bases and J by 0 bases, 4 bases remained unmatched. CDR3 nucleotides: TGTGCCAGCAGGAAGGGACAGACGAACACCGGGGAGCTGTTTTTT. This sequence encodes CASRKGQTNTGELFF.

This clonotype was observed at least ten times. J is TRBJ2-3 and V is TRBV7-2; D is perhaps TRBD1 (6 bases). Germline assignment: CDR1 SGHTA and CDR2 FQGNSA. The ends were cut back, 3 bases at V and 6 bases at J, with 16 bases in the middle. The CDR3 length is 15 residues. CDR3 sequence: CASSFRSPRGDTQYF. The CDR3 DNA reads TGTGCCAGCAGCTTCCGATCCCCTAGGGGGGATACGCAGTATTTT. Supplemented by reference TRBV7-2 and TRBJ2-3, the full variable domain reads GAGVSQSPSNKVTEKGKDVELRCDPISGHTALYWYRQSLGQGLEFLIYFQGNSAPDKSGLPSDRFSAERTGGSVSTLTIQRTQQEDSAVYLCASSFRSPRGDTQYFGPGTRLTVL.

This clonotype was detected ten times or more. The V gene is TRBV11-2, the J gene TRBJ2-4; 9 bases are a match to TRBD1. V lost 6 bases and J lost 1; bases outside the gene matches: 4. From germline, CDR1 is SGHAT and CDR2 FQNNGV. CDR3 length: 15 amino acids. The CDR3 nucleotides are TGTGCCAGCAGTTCGGACAGGGGCGCCAAAAACATTCAGTACTTC. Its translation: CASSSDRGAKNIQYF.

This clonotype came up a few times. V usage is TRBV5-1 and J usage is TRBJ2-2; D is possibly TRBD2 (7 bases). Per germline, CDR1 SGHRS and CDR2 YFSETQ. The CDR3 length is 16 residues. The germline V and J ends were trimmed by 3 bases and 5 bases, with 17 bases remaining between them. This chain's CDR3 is CASSSSPRGGTGELFF. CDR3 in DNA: TGCGCCAGCAGCTCCTCCCCTAGGGGGGGGACCGGGGAGCTGTTTTTT.

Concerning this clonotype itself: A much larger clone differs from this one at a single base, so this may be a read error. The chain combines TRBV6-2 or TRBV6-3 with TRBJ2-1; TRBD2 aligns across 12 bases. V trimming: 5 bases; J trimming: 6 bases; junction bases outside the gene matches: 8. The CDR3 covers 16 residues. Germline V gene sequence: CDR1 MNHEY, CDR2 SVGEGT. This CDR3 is CASSLRASGRGNEQFF. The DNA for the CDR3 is TGTGCCAGCAGTCTCCGGGCTAGCGGGAGGGGCAATGAGCAGTTCTTC.

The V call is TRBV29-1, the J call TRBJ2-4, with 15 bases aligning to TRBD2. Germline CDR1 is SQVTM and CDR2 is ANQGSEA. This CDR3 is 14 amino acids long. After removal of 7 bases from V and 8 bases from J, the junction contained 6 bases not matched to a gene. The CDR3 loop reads CSGGTSGRNDIQYF. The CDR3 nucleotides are TGCAGCGGCGGGACTAGCGGGAGGAATGACATTCAGTACTTC.

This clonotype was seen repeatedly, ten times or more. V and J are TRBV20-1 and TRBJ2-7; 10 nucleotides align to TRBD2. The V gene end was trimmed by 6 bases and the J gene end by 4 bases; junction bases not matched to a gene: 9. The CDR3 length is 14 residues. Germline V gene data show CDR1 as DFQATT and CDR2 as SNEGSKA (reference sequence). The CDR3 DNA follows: TGCAGTGCCCCGCGGGCTAGCGGGAGTTACGAGCAGTACTTC. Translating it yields CSAPRASGSYEQYF.

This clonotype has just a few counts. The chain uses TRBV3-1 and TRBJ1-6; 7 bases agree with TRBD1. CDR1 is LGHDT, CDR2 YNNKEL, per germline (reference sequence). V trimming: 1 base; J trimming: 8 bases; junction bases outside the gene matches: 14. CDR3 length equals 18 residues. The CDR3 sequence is CASSQVWTGGIRDSPLHF. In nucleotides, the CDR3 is TGTGCCAGCAGCCAAGTGTGGACAGGAGGAATAAGGGATTCACCCCTCCACTTT.

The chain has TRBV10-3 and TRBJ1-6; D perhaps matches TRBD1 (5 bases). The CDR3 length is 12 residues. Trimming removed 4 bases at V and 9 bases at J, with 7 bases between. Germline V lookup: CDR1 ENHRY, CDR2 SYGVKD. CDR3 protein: CAISVQGSPLHF. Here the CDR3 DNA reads TGTGCCATCAGTGTTCAGGGTTCACCCCTCCACTTT.

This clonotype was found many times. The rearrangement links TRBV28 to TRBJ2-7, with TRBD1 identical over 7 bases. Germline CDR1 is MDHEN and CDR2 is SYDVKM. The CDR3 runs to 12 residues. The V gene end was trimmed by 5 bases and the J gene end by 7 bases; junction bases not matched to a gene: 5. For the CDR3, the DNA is TGTGCCAGCAGTACAGGGGTGGTAGAGCAGTACTTC. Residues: CASSTGVVEQYF.

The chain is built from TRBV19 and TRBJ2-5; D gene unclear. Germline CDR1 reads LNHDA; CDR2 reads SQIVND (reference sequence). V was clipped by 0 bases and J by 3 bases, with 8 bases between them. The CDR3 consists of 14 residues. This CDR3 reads CASSIDPAEETQYF. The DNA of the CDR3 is TGTGCCAGTAGTATAGATCCGGCAGAAGAGACCCAGTACTTC.

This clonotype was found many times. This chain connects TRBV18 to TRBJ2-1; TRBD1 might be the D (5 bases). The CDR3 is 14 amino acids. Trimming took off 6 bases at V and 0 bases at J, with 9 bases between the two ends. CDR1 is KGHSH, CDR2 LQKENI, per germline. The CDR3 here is CASSETVSYNEQFF. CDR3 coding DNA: TGTGCCAGCTCCGAGACAGTCTCCTACAATGAGCAGTTCTTC.

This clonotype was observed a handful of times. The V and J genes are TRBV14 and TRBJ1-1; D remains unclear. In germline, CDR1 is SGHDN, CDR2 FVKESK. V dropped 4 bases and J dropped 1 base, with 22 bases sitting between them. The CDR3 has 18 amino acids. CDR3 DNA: TGTGCCAGCAGCCTAATATCCGGGATTAACTCGGCGAACACTGAAGCTTTCTTT. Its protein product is CASSLISGINSANTEAFF.

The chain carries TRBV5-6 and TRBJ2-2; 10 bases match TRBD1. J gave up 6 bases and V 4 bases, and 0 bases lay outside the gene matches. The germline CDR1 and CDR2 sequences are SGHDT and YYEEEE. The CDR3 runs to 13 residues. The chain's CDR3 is CASSDRGPGELFF. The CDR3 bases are TGTGCCAGCAGCGACAGGGGGCCCGGGGAGCTGTTTTTT.

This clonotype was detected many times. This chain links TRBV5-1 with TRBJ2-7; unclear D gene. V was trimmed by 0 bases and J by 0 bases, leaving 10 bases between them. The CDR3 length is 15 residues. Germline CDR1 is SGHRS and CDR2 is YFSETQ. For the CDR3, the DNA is TGCGCCAGCAGCTTGGAACCCAGCTACTCCTACGAGCAGTACTTC. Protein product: CASSLEPSYSYEQYF. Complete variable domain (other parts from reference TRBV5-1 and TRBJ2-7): KAGVTQTPRYLIKTRGQQVTLSCSPISGHRSVSWYQQTPGQGLQFLFEYFSETQRNKGNFPGRFSGRQFSNSRSEMNVSTLELGDSALYLCASSLEPSYSYEQYFGPGTRLTVT.

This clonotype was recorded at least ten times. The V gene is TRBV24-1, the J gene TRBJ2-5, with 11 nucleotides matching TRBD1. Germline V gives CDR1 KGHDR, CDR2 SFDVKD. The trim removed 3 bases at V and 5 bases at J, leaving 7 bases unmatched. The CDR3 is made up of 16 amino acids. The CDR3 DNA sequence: TGTGCCACCAGTGATCGCGGACAGGGGGCCTGGGAGACCCAGTACTTC. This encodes CATSDRGQGAWETQYF.

In DNA, the CDR3 is TGTGCCAGTAGGGACGCAGGGAGGCATCAGCCCCAGCATTTT. Residues: CASRDAGRHQPQHF. This chain uses TRBV19 with TRBJ1-5, with D possibly matching TRBD1 (5 bases). Germline loops: CDR1 LNHDA, CDR2 SQIVND (reference sequence). The V and J ends lost 6 bases and 5 bases respectively, with 14 bases between them. The CDR3 is 14 amino acids.

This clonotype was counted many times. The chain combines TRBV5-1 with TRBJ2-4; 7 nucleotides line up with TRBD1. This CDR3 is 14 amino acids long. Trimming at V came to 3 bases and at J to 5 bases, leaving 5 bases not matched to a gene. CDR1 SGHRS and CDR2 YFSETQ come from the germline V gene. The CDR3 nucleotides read TGCGCCAGCAGCTCTACCGGGACAGAAAACATTCAGTACTTC. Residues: CASSSTGTENIQYF.

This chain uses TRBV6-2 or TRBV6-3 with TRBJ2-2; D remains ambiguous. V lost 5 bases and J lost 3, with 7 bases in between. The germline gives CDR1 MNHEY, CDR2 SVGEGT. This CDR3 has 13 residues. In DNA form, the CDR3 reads TGTGCCAGCAGTGCGGATTACACCGGGGAGCTGTTTTTT. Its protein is CASSADYTGELFF.